The clone carrying this T cell receptor beta chain has only one observation. The CDR3 is made up of 11 amino acids. Trimming removed 5 bases at V and 3 bases at J, with 8 bases between. Germline CDR1 and CDR2: SQVTM and ANQGSEA. Per the study methods: The authors estimated nucleated cell counts from reference gene primer amplification. Sequencing used immunoSEQ multiplex PCR; TCRdb keeps in-frame clones, though not all of them. The DNA was the basis for D and trimming; V, J and clone size are from that table. The table lists 180,000 or so clones, over 75% of them singletons. The sample originates from a study of blood T cell repertoires in COVID-19. Whole-study context: Some COVID-19 samples were acute and others convalescent; all came from the United States, Italy and Spain.

The rearrangement joins TRBV29-1 to TRBJ2-7; possibly TRBD2 for D (5 bases). Sequencing was performed on peripheral blood. The TCR sequence derives from a man aged 60 to 75 with acute or convalescent COVID-19. CDR3 in amino acids: CSVQEDYEQYF. The CDR3 bases are TGCAGCGTTCAGGAGGACTACGAGCAGTACTTC.